This section outlines one TCR beta chain sequence together with its context. Per the original data handling: Amplified reference gene primers provided the basis for estimating nucleated cell counts. The repertoire was sequenced with immunoSEQ multiplex PCR; TCRdb's copy has only in-frame clones and lacks some. That table is the source of V, J and clone size, and D and trimming were worked out from the DNA. This table holds 60,000 to 80,000 clones, 88% found once. This entry belongs to a study of blood T cell repertoires in COVID-19. About the study: Italy, Spain and the United States were the sources of the convalescent and acute COVID-19 samples. The cDNA or gDNA used as material had been derived from T cells, B-cell-depleted T cells, or PBMCs.

CDR1 is LGHDT, CDR2 YNNKEL, per germline (reference sequence). This CDR3 spans 12 amino acids. V was cut by 3 bases and J by 6 bases, with 9 bases left in between. The receptor was isolated from a human donor in a cohort sampled during active COVID-19. The chain is built from TRBV3-1 (or the pseudogene TRBV3-2) and TRBJ2-7; a possible D gene is TRBD1 (5 bases). Material for sequencing was peripheral blood. CDR3 coding DNA: TGTGCCAGCAGCCACAAGGGGCGCGAGCAGTACTTC. Its protein is CASSHKGREQYF.